This T cell receptor (beta chain) appears in the sequencing data of a study of identical twins (dated by TCRdb to the mid-2010s). Notes on the research overall: TCR alpha and beta repertoires from monozygotic twins, unrelated adults of various ages and cord blood were deep-sequenced to test whether fetal clonotypes persist. To rule out contamination, replicate twin experiments were performed at different times with different library preparation protocols. Study-wide conclusions, independent of this receptor: Conclusions relied on cross-sectional statistical analysis, since the same donors could not be followed over many years. Abundant cord blood beta clonotypes had fewer insertions, young adult naive repertoires showed a similar but weaker trend, and memory repertoires showed no such trend. Recombination models systematically underestimated out-of-frame TCR alpha sharing in monozygotic twins but agreed with sharing between unrelated individuals. A weaker excess of twin sharing was found in beta out-of-frame sequences because the signal-to-noise ratio was lowered by fewer shared sequences. Zero-insertion analyses could be partly confounded by invariant T cells such as MAIT and iNKT, although diverse VJ usage argued against such confounding for most clonotypes. Compared with coincidental sharing between unrelated individuals, an excess of low generation-probability sequences was observed among out-of-frame TCR alpha sequences shared between twins.

This clonotype occurred many times. The specificity of this receptor is unknown. Per-base qualities were not stored, and no clone one base away is much larger. Only healthy Caucasian donors were included. Library preparation was by 5' RACE. Sequencing was carried out with an Illumina HiSeq 2000. Template switching introduced a universal primer binding site; the final cDNA contained a unique molecular identifier, enabling accurate counting of TCR cDNA molecules. First-strand cDNA for TCR alpha and beta chains was synthesized from specific primers in the conserved constant-segment region. Each cDNA library was double barcoded, with a SMART-Mk sample barcode plus Illumina barcodes, to control for contamination. Two successive PCR steps introduced TruSeq adapter sequences along with Illumina sample barcodes. The TCR alpha and beta cDNA libraries were sequenced on the Illumina HiSeq platform using custom primers. In the paper's pipeline: Unique molecular identifiers were extracted from raw reads with MiGEC, and CDR3 positions were determined with MiXCR. For each individual, recombination models were inferred using an EM algorithm with the repgenHMM and IGoR tools. The tcR package in R was used for shared clonotype analysis, with sharing normalized by the product of cloneset sizes. To study raw recombination without the effects of thymic and clonal selection, out-of-frame nonproductive sequences were analyzed. The public sequencing data were trimmed at Q25 with fastp and processed into clonotypes with MiXCR by TCRdb, which kept only in-frame beta chains. Each CDR3 protein appears once, grouped with its most common genes and DNA. TCRdb's processing, not the authors' own work, is the source of the V and J calls. For this sample there are some 1,700,000 distinct CDR3 sequences; around 33% appear just once. Of the sample, more than 0.25% is held by the ten largest clones.

Per the germline V gene, SGHVS is the CDR1 and FNYEAQ is the CDR2. The CDR3 runs 18 amino acids, cysteine and phenylalanine included. The kept DNA is CDR3 alone, 54 bases in frame from the first base. The V and J ends are trimmed by 0 bases and 0 bases, leaving 16 bases between them. In this chain, TRBV7-6 is recombined with TRBJ2-3; the D gene cannot be resolved reliably. The source material was cord blood. The sequence derives from a newborn girl in good health. The nucleotide sequence is given as TGTGCCAGCAGCTTAGCCCCCTTCGTCGGGCCGAGCACAGATACGCAGTATTTT. The resulting protein is CASSLAPFVGPSTDTQYF. When the CDR3 is completed using the reference TRBV7-6 and TRBJ2-3 genes on either side, the full variable domain is GAGVSQSPRYKVTKRGQDVALRCDPISGHVSLYWYRQALGQGPEFLTYFNYEAQQDKSGLPNDRFSAERPEGSISTLTIQRTEQRDSAMYRCASSLAPFVGPSTDTQYFGPGTRLTVL.